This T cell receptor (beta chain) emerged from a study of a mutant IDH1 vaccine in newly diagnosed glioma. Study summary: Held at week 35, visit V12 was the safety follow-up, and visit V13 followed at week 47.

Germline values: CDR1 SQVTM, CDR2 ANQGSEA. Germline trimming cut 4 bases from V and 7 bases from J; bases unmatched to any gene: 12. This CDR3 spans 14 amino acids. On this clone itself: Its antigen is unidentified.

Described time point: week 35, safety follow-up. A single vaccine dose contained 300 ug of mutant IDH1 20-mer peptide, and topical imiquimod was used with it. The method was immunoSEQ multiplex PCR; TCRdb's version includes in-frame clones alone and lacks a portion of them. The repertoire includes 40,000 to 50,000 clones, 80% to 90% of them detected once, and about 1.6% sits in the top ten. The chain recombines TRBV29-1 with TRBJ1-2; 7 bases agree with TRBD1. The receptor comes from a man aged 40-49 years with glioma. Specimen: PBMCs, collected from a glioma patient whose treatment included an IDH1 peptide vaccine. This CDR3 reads CSVAQGPRGSGYTF. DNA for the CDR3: TGCAGCGTTGCACAGGGGCCCCGAGGCTCTGGCTACACCTTC. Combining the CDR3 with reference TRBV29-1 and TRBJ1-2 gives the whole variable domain SAVISQKPSRDICQRGTSLTIQCQVDSQVTMMFWYRQQPGQSLTLIATANQGSEATYESGFVIDKFPISRPNLTFSTLTVSNMSPEDSSIYLCSVAQGPRGSGYTFGSGTRLTVV.